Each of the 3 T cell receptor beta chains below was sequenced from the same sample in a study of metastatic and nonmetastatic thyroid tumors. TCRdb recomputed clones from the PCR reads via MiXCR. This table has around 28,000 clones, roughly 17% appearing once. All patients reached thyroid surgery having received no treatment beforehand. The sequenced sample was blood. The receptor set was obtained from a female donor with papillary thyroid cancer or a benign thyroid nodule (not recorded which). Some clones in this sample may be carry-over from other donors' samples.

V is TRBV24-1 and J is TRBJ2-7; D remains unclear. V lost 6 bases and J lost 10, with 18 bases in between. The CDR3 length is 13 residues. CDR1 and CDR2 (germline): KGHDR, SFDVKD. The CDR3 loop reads CATSSPGSYYQYF. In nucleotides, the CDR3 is TGTGCCACCAGTAGCCCTGGATCCTACTATCAGTACTTC.

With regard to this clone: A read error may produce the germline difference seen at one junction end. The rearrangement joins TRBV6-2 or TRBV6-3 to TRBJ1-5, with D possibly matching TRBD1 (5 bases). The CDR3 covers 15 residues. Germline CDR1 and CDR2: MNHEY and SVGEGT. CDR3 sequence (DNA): TGTGCCAGCAGCACCGGGGCCCTAGGTGATCAGCCCCATCATTTT. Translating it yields CASSTGALGDQPHHF.

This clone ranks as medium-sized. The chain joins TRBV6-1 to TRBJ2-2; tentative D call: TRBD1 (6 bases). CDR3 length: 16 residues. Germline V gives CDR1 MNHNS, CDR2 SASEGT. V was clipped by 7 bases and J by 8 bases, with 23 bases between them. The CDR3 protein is CASKEYRGRGSGELFF. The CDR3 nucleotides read TGTGCCAGCAAAGAATATAGGGGCAGGGGCAGTGGGGAGCTGTTTTTT.